This T cell receptor beta chain comes out of a study of T-cell memory formation after mild COVID-19 (dated by TCRdb to the early 2020s). In terms of the full investigation: Most TCR sequence clusters were specific to one of the two donors. Two young, previously healthy adult volunteers made up the cohort, one male and one female. In a couple of donors, T-cell clones that expanded and contracted after mild COVID-19 were tracked by sequencing TCRalpha and TCRbeta repertoires over time. Summary of the overall study and its limitations: Clones contracting from day 15 to 85 had balanced CD4/CD8 phenotypes, while a second wave expanding from day 15 to 37 was biased towards CD4+. Only a couple of mild cases were covered by the study, and larger cohorts that include severe cases with pre-infection samples were considered necessary. Contracting CD4+ clones turned up mainly in the CM and EM memory subsets, whereas EMRA was where CD8+ clones were enriched. The second-wave clones that peaked on day 37 were not confirmed to be SARS-CoV-2 specific. Some responding clones were detected in pre-infection memory, which suggested that pre-existing cross-reactive memory T cells had joined the SARS-CoV-2 response.

With regard to this clonotype: What antigen it recognizes has not been identified. Base qualities were left out, and no much larger clone turns up one base away.

From the cysteine through the phenylalanine, the CDR3 covers 13 amino acids. Only the CDR3 DNA stays, 39 bases, in frame from base 1. For CDR1 and CDR2, the germline V gene lists LGHNT and FRNRAP. The V and J ends are trimmed by 4 bases and 5 bases, leaving 11 bases between them. PBMCs were isolated by Ficoll-Paque density gradient centrifugation. Data came from an Illumina NovaSeq 6000. cDNA libraries for TCRalpha and TCRbeta were prepared by 5'RACE using constant-segment primers, with sample barcodes and unique molecular identifiers added. Trizol reagent was used to extract RNA from every sample. Libraries were amplified in two PCR steps, with a second sample barcode and Illumina TruSeq adapters added in the second step. Sequencing of libraries was performed on an Illumina NovaSeq with 2 x 150 bp paired-end reads. As for how the authors treated the data: Demultiplexing of reads and collapsing into UMI-guided consensus sequences were performed with migec v1.2.7. Using mixcr v2.1.11, UMI consensuses were aligned to TRA and TRB V and J templates and then assembled into clonotypes. A clonotype was counted as expanded or contracted only when both edgeR and NoisET called the clonotype significant, with the noise models trained on biological replicates. edgeR calls used a false discovery rate-adjusted p below 0.01 and a log2 fold-change threshold of 1. As an exploratory analysis of dynamics, max-normalized trajectories of the 1000 most abundant clonotypes were examined by PCA with hierarchical clustering. The CD4 or CD8 phenotype of responding clones was assigned using the separately sequenced CD4+ and CD8+ repertoires. Using fastp trimming at Q25 and MiXCR clonotype assembly, TCRdb reanalyzed the public sequencing data and kept in-frame beta chains. Each entry merges the rows of one CDR3 protein and shows their most common DNA and genes. TCRdb assigned the V and J calls; the authors' analysis was not used. This sample holds fewer than 450,000 distinct CDR3 sequences; approximately 24% were observed only once. The ten largest clones take up about 10% of the sample.

This chain is built from TRBV12-5 and TRBJ2-5; tentative D gene TRBD1, with 6 bases matching. This sequence originates from an adult woman who had mild COVID-19 (a few samples of this study predate the infection). The sample titles of this study are shuffled in the database, so cell type and time point are left out; the donor was told from shared clones. The sequencing input was PBMCs or a T cell subset sorted from them (not recorded which). The CDR3 in this case is CASGSRGGETQYF. The sequenced DNA is TGTGCTAGTGGTTCCAGGGGCGGGGAGACCCAGTACTTC.